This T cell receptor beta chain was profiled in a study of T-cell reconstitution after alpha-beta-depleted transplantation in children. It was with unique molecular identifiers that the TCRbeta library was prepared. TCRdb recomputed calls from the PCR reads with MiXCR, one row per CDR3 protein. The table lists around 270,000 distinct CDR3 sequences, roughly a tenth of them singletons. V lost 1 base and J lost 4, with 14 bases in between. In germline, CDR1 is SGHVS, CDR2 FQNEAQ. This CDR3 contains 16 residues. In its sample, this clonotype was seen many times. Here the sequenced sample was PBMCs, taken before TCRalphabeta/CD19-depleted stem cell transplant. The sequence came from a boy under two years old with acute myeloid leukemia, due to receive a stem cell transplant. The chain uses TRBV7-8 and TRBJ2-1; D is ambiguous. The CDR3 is CASSLVGAPIYNEQFF. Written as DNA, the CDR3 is TGTGCCAGCAGCTTAGTTGGCGCCCCGATATACAATGAGCAGTTCTTC.